These T cell receptor beta chains were read from a single sample in a study of cytomegalovirus exposure and HLA in healthy donors. The protocol was immunoSEQ multiplex PCR, while the TCRdb copy is restricted to in-frame clones and leaves out a portion. The sample has 150,000 to 200,000 clones; over 80% are singletons. The sequenced sample consisted of PBMCs. The source of these receptors is a human donor in good health. The conserved cysteine and the conserved F or W are not part of the CDR3 here. The order of the fields is V gene, J gene, clone size, CDR3 protein. The size of a clone is reported for some rows only, either as once, few or many, or as a class for expanded clones.

TRBV2	TRBJ2-2	-	ASSFGQGAGELF
TRBV6-6	TRBJ2-4	-	ASSYSIAGGKNIQY
TRBV20-1	TRBJ1-4	-	SAWGHEKLF
TRBV7-2	TRBJ2-7	-	ASQRGGHEQY
TRBV6-4	TRBJ2-7	-	ASSDPRKRGPTYEQY
TRBV2	TRBJ2-3	-	ASSDELAGAPTDTQY
TRBV7-8	TRBJ1-1	-	ASSLAMGGTEAF
TRBV7-2	TRBJ2-5	-	ASSYSGLPETQY
TRBV6-1	TRBJ2-5	-	ASSWTGGIETQY
TRBV9	TRBJ2-5	-	ASSADTRGETQY
TRBV18	TRBJ2-1	-	ASSPPYGEQF
TRBV7-9	TRBJ2-7	-	ASSLSRDPGRSYEQY
TRBV19	TRBJ1-1	-	ASSSTLGTEAF
TRBV4-2	TRBJ1-1	-	ASSQAGWVKNTEAF
TRBV9	TRBJ2-7	-	ASSPRDTSTVQQY
TRBV6-1	TRBJ2-3	-	ASSEAGRGPRDTQY
TRBV4-1	TRBJ1-1	-	ASSQGSGGLNTEAF
TRBV7-7	TRBJ2-1	-	ASSATGNHEQF
TRBV5-1	TRBJ1-3	few	ASSLEPGSGNTIY
TRBV6-5	TRBJ1-2	-	ASSREGHGYT
TRBV7-2	TRBJ1-1	-	ASREAPRGGNTEAF
TRBV19	TRBJ2-5	-	ASSIYHGGAQETQY
TRBV7-9	TRBJ2-7	-	SSSLAVDRDVSYEQY
TRBV9	TRBJ2-7	-	ASSVEGGTAAYEQY
TRBV7-8	TRBJ2-3	-	ASSLRAVADTQY
TRBV4-2	TRBJ1-2	-	ASSQEQVPAGGYT
TRBV7-2	TRBJ2-3	-	ASSFRHSGGASYTQY
TRBV15	TRBJ1-1	once	ATSRPSGTGGVRTEAF
TRBV11-3	TRBJ2-7	-	ASSSGQMSSYEQY
TRBV2	TRBJ1-4	-	ASGTGGINEKLF
TRBV6-5	TRBJ2-2	-	ASRTLQGGTGELF
TRBV7-6	TRBJ2-7	-	ASSLFGQGAPGEQY
TRBV4-3	TRBJ1-1	-	ASSQVQGITEAF
TRBV7-9	TRBJ1-2	-	ASSFQGVGGYT
TRBV4-1	TRBJ1-5	few	ASSQESGSPQH
TRBV4-3	TRBJ2-7	-	ASSQGRRALPNSYEQY
TRBV5-4	TRBJ2-4	-	ASSQDLTVAKNIQY
TRBV7-9	TRBJ2-7	-	ASSSRGENNNEQY
TRBV14	TRBJ1-6	few	ASSQTGAGGRSPLH
TRBV18	TRBJ2-3	-	ASSPPADTQY
TRBV21-1	TRBJ2-5	once	ASSKDPSGDDQETQY
TRBV2	TRBJ2-1	-	ASSENSGGGNEQF
TRBV19	TRBJ1-1	few	ASSSTGYTEAF
TRBV5-1	TRBJ1-1	few	ASSVQNRDTEAF
TRBV29-1	TRBJ1-1	-	SQDRPPSNTEAF
TRBV4-1	TRBJ2-7	few	ASSPEGFAEQY
TRBV5-1	TRBJ2-3	-	ASSPGGQPTDTQY
TRBV2	TRBJ1-1	-	ASSVFGGTEAF
TRBV6-5	TRBJ1-5	few	ASSGDSEFTTQH
TRBV6-1	TRBJ2-7	-	ASSETLALEQY
TRBV2	TRBJ1-1	-	ASSERGSEAF
TRBV12-5	TRBJ1-1	-	ASGLVNGQYTEAF
TRBV19	TRBJ2-7	-	ASSPPGEFGRYEQY
TRBV19	TRBJ1-1	-	ASSPRVEYTEAF
TRBV28	TRBJ1-5	-	ASSYRDTPNQPQH
TRBV7-2	TRBJ1-5	-	ASSWGGLNQPQH
TRBV7-8	TRBJ1-1	-	ASSLAGGGTEAF
TRBV19	TRBJ2-2	-	AIKEGNTGELF
TRBV10-3	TRBJ1-2	-	AITPEYYGYT